The next 20 T cell receptor beta chains were all read from a single sample in a study of low-dose radiotherapy and immunotherapy resistance in tumors. This sample's time point: after trial treatment. Treatment of the sample: LDRT plus nivolumab, ipilimumab, low-dose cyclophosphamide and aspirin (RACIN trial). Both TCRalpha and TCRbeta chains were reverse transcribed with V-gene-specific primers. TCRs underwent approximately 20 PCR cycles of amplification with a constant-region primer and V-primer adapter. TCRdb re-analysed the reads in MiXCR, keeping a single row per CDR3 protein. The sample carries more than 90,000 distinct CDR3 sequences, 20% to 25% recorded once. The sample in question was PBMCs, obtained after low-dose radiotherapy plus immunotherapy. Source of these receptors: a male donor with prostate cancer.

This clonotype was picked up many times. The genes are TRBV4-1 and TRBJ1-6; D is unclear. The germline V and J ends were trimmed by 1 base and 6 bases, with 7 bases remaining between them. This CDR3 spans 14 amino acids. CDR1 and CDR2 (germline): MGHRA, YSYEKL. The CDR3 bases are TGCGCCAGCAGCCAAGTTGGGATTAATTCACCCCTCCACTTT. Its translation: CASSQVGINSPLHF.

This clonotype was observed a few times. The J gene is TRBJ1-2, the V gene TRBV4-2, with no clear D. This CDR3 region has 16 residues. The germline V and J ends were trimmed by 0 bases and 5 bases, with 16 bases remaining between them. The germline CDR1 and CDR2 sequences are LGHNA and YNFKEQ. The CDR3 DNA reads as TGTGCCAGCAGCCAAGATGCGGCGGTCACTGGGTATGGCTACACCTTC. It codes for CASSQDAAVTGYGYTF.

This clonotype was seen at least ten times. This chain connects TRBV6-1 to TRBJ2-7, with D perhaps assigned TRBD1 or TRBD2 (5 bases each). Trimming pared 8 bases from V and 5 bases from J, leaving 16 bases between. The CDR3 runs 13 residues. Per the germline V gene, CDR1 is MNHNS and CDR2 is SASEGT. The CDR3 loop is CASRRGLTDEQYF. As DNA, the CDR3 is TGTGCCAGCCGTCGGGGCTTGACGGACGAGCAGTACTTC.

The V call is TRBV19, the J call TRBJ1-6, with D tentatively TRBD1 (6 bases). V dropped 5 bases and J dropped 4 bases, with 12 bases sitting between them. CDR3 size: 15 residues. Germline CDR1 and CDR2: LNHDA and SQIVND (reference sequence). The CDR3 DNA sequence: TGTGCCAGTAGTGGACGGACAGCTTATAATTCACCCCTCCACTTT. As protein: CASSGRTAYNSPLHF.

At least ten counts were recorded for this clonotype. The CDR3 sequence: CASSQSSGNTIYF. In DNA form, the CDR3 reads TGTGCCAGCAGCCAATCGTCTGGAAACACCATATATTTT. The rearrangement uses TRBV6-6 and TRBJ1-3; D ambiguous. The CDR3 is 13 residues long. V shed 6 bases and J shed 1 base, with 7 bases lying between them. Looked up from germline, CDR1 is MNHNY and CDR2 is SVGAGI (reference sequence).

This clonotype appeared many times. The rearrangement uses TRBV6-2 or TRBV6-3 and TRBJ2-7, with D possibly matching TRBD2 (6 bases). Germline-derived CDR1 and CDR2 are MNHEY and SVGEGT. The CDR3 extends over 14 amino acids. Between the trimmed V and J ends, which lost 6 bases and 5 bases, there was a span of 17 bases. The CDR3 protein is CASSSTQGGDEQYF. Written as DNA, the CDR3 is TGTGCCAGCAGCTCGACCCAGGGCGGGGACGAGCAGTACTTC.

The rearrangement uses TRBV5-4 and TRBJ2-6; perhaps TRBD2 as D (5 bases). Germline loops: CDR1 SGHNT, CDR2 YYREEE (reference sequence). The V end lost 1 base, the J end lost 4 bases, and 9 bases lay between the germline ends. This CDR3 has 15 amino acids. CDR3 amino acids: CASSLTGSGANVLTF. CDR3 coding DNA: TGTGCCAGCAGCTTGACGGGGTCAGGGGCCAACGTCCTGACTTTC.

V usage is TRBV6-1 and J usage is TRBJ2-1; TRBD2 aligns across 7 bases. The CDR3 length is 16 residues. Trimming removed 5 bases from V and 0 bases from J; junction bases left unmatched: 7. The germline CDR1 and CDR2 sequences are MNHNS and SASEGT. CDR3 in DNA: TGTGCCAGCAGTTTTTTTGGGAGGGCCTCCTACAATGAGCAGTTCTTC. Its translation is CASSFFGRASYNEQFF.

A single count supports this clonotype. The conserved final phenylalanine or tryptophan is absent from the CDR3, which likely points to a read error. This sequence joins TRBV4-2 and TRBJ1-2, with D perhaps TRBD1 (5 bases). CDR1 is LGHNA and CDR2 is YNFKEQ in the germline V gene. The CDR3 is 17 residues long. The CDR3 loop reads CASGQVRGGVRPYGYTC. The CDR3, as DNA: TGTGCCAGCGGCCAAGTTCGGGGGGGGGTACGCCCCTATGGCTACACCTGC.

The chain couples TRBV19 to TRBJ1-3, with D possibly matching TRBD1 (6 bases). Trimming took off 3 bases at V and 2 bases at J, with 11 bases between the two ends. Germline CDR1 LNHDA, CDR2 SQIVND (reference sequence). The CDR3 consists of 15 residues. CDR3 bases: TGTGCCAGTAGTATGGGGGCAGGCCCTGGAAACACCATATATTTT. This encodes CASSMGAGPGNTIYF.

As regards this clonotype: A far larger clone lies a single base away; this is likely a read error. This chain joins TRBV29-1 and TRBJ2-1; TRBD1 or TRBD2 may be the D gene (6 bases each). Between the trimmed V and J ends, which lost 3 bases and 10 bases, there was a span of 19 bases. The CDR3 extends over 14 amino acids. Germline V CDR1 and CDR2: SQVTM, ANQGSEA. CDR3 bases: TGCAGCGTTGATGAAGGGGGGCGCCCCTACGAGCAGTTCTTC. Translating it yields CSVDEGGRPYEQFF.

This clonotype appeared many times. V and J are TRBV5-5 and TRBJ2-1; tentative D call: TRBD2 (6 bases). V lost 0 bases, J lost 5 bases, and 12 bases lay in between. The germline V gene has CDR1 SGHKS and CDR2 YYEKEE (reference sequence). The CDR3 loop spans 15 amino acids. The DNA of the CDR3 is TGTGCCAGCAGCTTGGATTGGGACTTAAACAATGAGCAGTTCTTC. Translating it yields CASSLDWDLNNEQFF. The variable domain in full, completed from reference TRBV5-5 and TRBJ2-1, reads DAGVTQSPTHLIKTRGQQVTLRCSPISGHKSVSWYQQVLGQGPQFIFQYYEKEERGRGNFPDRFSARQFPNYSSELNVNALLLGDSALYLCASSLDWDLNNEQFFGPGTRLTVL.

This clonotype was found many times. The chain is built from TRBV5-6 and TRBJ2-1, with TRBD1 as a possible D gene (5 bases). Trimming took off 1 base at V and 4 bases at J, with 9 bases between the two ends. From germline, CDR1 is SGHDT and CDR2 YYEEEE. The length of the CDR3 is 14 residues. CDR3 coding DNA: TGTGCCAGCAGCTTGAAGGGGTCTTACAATGAGCAGTTCTTC. Protein: CASSLKGSYNEQFF.

Details on this clonotype: Given a much more abundant clone one base away, this may be a read error. V is TRBV4-3 and J is TRBJ2-5; no clear D. The CDR3 length is 14 residues. The V gene's germline CDR1 is LGHNA and CDR2 YSLEER. The CDR3 DNA sequence: TGCGCCAGCGGCCAAGTTGGGGTTGCCGAGACCCAGTACTTC. Residues: CASGQVGVAETQYF.

The sample holds many counts of this clonotype. The chain carries TRBV18 and TRBJ2-1; D may be TRBD2 (6 bases). The CDR3 contains 15 residues. The ends were cut back, 0 bases at V and 5 bases at J, with 11 bases in the middle. Germline CDR1 reads KGHSH; CDR2 reads LQKENI. CDR3 sequence (DNA): TGTGCCAGCTCACCACCGGAGGGTAGCAACAATGAGCAGTTCTTC. Translation: CASSPPEGSNNEQFF.

This clonotype was seen repeatedly, ten times or more. This rearrangement joins TRBV3-1 to TRBJ2-7; tentative D call: TRBD2 (5 bases). The CDR3 runs 15 residues. CDR1 LGHDT and CDR2 YNNKEL come from the germline V gene (reference sequence). The ends were cut back, 1 base at V and 7 bases at J, with 17 bases in the middle. The CDR3, as DNA: TGTGCCAGCAGCCAAGGAGCGGCCGTACCCCGGGAGCAGTACTTC. Its translation: CASSQGAAVPREQYF.

This clonotype showed up many times. V gene TRBV2 combines with J gene TRBJ1-2; no clear D. V was trimmed by 0 bases and J by 1 base, leaving 12 bases between them. The CDR3 sequence is 16 residues long. CDR1 is SNHLY, CDR2 FYNNEI, per germline. CDR3 protein: CASSEAGPRVNYGYTF. The CDR3 region has the DNA TGTGCCAGCAGTGAAGCTGGACCCAGAGTTAACTATGGCTACACCTTC.

This clonotype was recorded at least ten times. V usage is TRBV3-1 and J usage is TRBJ2-1; 8 nucleotides match TRBD2. Germline V lookup: CDR1 LGHDT, CDR2 YNNKEL (reference sequence). Trimming removed 0 bases from V and 6 bases from J; junction bases left unmatched: 7. CDR3 length: 16 amino acids. CDR3 nucleotide sequence: TGTGCCAGCAGCCAAGATAGACGGGGGGGCCTCAATGAGCAGTTCTTC. Its translation is CASSQDRRGGLNEQFF.

This clonotype has ten or more counts. The gene calls are TRBV12-3 or TRBV12-4 and TRBJ2-1, with 13 bases identical to TRBD2. With 6 bases clipped from V and 9 bases from J, the junction kept 8 bases outside the gene matches. This CDR3 is built from 15 residues. DNA for the CDR3: TGTGCCAGCAGCCAAACTAGCGGGGGGGTGGGTGAGCAGTTCTTC. Encoded protein: CASSQTSGGVGEQFF.

Many counts were recorded for this clonotype. The J gene is TRBJ2-7, the V gene TRBV12-3 or TRBV12-4, with TRBD1 matching over 9 bases. Trimming cost V 7 bases and J 1 base; bases outside gene matches: 8. The CDR3 runs 15 residues. CDR3 sequence reads: CASTLSGTGSYEQYF. CDR3 nucleotide sequence: TGTGCCAGCACCCTTTCGGGGACAGGGTCCTACGAGCAGTACTTC.